The present entry profiles one T cell receptor (beta chain) with its context. Deletions cut 1 base from V and 5 bases from J, with 7 bases between. Germline values: CDR1 SEHNR, CDR2 FQNEAQ (reference sequence). This CDR3 has 13 amino acids. RNA extraction was followed by reverse transcription into cDNA, which acted as the sequencing template. Repertoires were generated with immunoSEQ multiplex PCR, while TCRdb's copy carries only in-frame clones and drops some. Of under 40,000 clones listed, roughly 53% are singletons. This record belongs to a study of CD8+ T cells in alopecia areata. Several patients' sorted CD4+ cells yielded CD25+CD127- cells.

The chain combines TRBV7-9 with TRBJ2-3; perhaps TRBD2 as D (5 bases). The specimen was CD4+ Tregs sorted from blood. The TCR originated in a human donor with alopecia areata. The CDR3 DNA is TGTGCCAGCAGCTTAGGGGCGGGAGATACGCAGTATTTT. Protein sequence: CASSLGAGDTQYF.